This TCR beta chain was sequenced in a study of shared clonotypes between healthy human individuals. In germline, CDR1 is SEHNR, CDR2 FQNEAQ (reference sequence). The V and J ends lost 5 bases and 2 bases respectively, with 14 bases between them. The CDR3 covers 15 residues. Findings of the study overall: It was expected that sequencing depth would affect clonotype sharing among donors. Only a few donors were included, so the genetic and exposure-history diversity represented was limited.

As to this clone: Its antigen is currently unknown.

Some clones are missing from TCRdb's copy, which holds only in-frame ones; the method was immunoSEQ multiplex PCR. The table lists 400,000 or so clones, roughly 96% of them singletons. The rearrangement uses TRBV7-9 and TRBJ2-3, with D perhaps given as TRBD1 or TRBD2 (5 bases each). Source material: memory CD8+ T cells sorted from blood. Subset in this sample: CD45RO+ cells pooled with CCR7-negative TemRA cells. The TCR comes from a man aged 25 to 40 in good health. CDR3 residues: CASSPPGRVTDTQYF. As DNA, the CDR3 is TGTGCCAGCAGCCCCCCGGGGCGGGTCACAGATACGCAGTATTTT. The full variable domain, with the rest looked up from reference TRBV7-9 and TRBJ2-3, is DTGVSQNPRHKITKRGQNVTFRCDPISEHNRLYWYRQTLGQGPEFLTYFQNEAQLEKSRLLSDRFSAERPKGSFSTLEIQRTEQGDSAMYLCASSPPGRVTDTQYFGPGTRLTVL.